Included here is one TCR beta chain sequence, with context. This clonotype has only a few counts. It lacks a known antigen. No much larger clonotype is one base removed from it; base qualities were not supplied. Trimming leaves V shorter by 5 bases and J shorter by 6 bases, with the junction holding 8 bases beyond the gene matches. The CDR3 runs 14 amino acids, cysteine and phenylalanine included. The read is trimmed to its CDR3 DNA, 42 bases read in frame from base 1. From a lookup of the germline V gene, CDR1 and CDR2 are SGHRS and YFSETQ. The method behind the library was 5' RACE. The reads were generated on an Illumina HiSeq 2500. The second PCR ran for roughly 7 to 11 cycles and used a J-beta primer mix along with a sample-barcoded 5' primer. A template-switch 5' adaptor carrying 12 random nucleotides introduced a unique molecular identifier onto each TCR beta cDNA molecule. Each sample yielded at least 3 million CDR3-containing paired-end reads. First-strand cDNA synthesis was performed from all RNA using the Mint cDNA synthesis kit, with priming by a TRBC-specific oligonucleotide. After uracil-DNA glycosylase treatment, a first 18-cycle PCR used universal primers M1SS and BC2_uni_R on all cDNA. Per the authors' processing: For normalization, 1 million high-quality reads were randomly selected from each sample, with every read carrying a distinct molecular identifier. Instead of being binned into consensus sequences, reads with shared molecular identifiers were discarded. CDR3 identification, clonotype clustering and error correction used MiTCR with a Q25 quality threshold and the strictest error-elimination algorithm. Lower-bound total TCR beta diversity was estimated with a nonparametric unseen species model using Euler transformation. The public reads were reprocessed in TCRdb via fastp at Q25 and MiXCR, keeping in-frame beta chains. Every entry covers one CDR3 protein and lists the most common genes and DNA from its rows. The V and J calls, along with clone size, are taken from TCRdb and not from the paper's own processing. The sample includes some 1,500,000 distinct CDR3 sequences, with 42% observed a single time. The top ten constitute about 4% of the sample.

This sample was taken from a study of blood T cells in healthy people across ages (dated by TCRdb to 2013 to 2016). Notes on the research overall: In model experiments, template switching captured roughly one uniquely barcoded TCR beta cDNA molecule for every two T cells. To track age-related changes in TCR beta repertoire diversity, the study relied on deep sequencing normalized with unique cDNA molecular identifiers. Donors were grouped into four age groups: young (average approximately 15 years), middle-aged (roughly 37), aged (around 60) and long-lived (about 89). Donors of different ages were randomly distributed across sequencing lanes to avoid experimental bias. Using the same blood draw, the study looked at two additional independent replicas of 1 million unique cDNA reads for two donors, one aged 18 to 30 and the other aged 80 or older. Overall results and qualifications from the work: Compared with the aged group, more naive CD4+ T cells, fewer expanded clones and increased TCR diversity were shown by the long-lived group, suggesting age selection. A strong correlation was found between observed TCR beta diversity and the percentage of naive T cells measured by flow cytometry. Observed TCR beta diversity per million T cells fell roughly linearly with age, and a significant reduction was already apparent by age around 36. Because donor CMV infection status was unknown, age-related changes in expanded clonotypes were potentially confounded. Estimates of total diversity from one million sequenced T cells were regarded as lower bounds and underestimates. Because profiling used bulk unsorted PBMCs, naive and antigen-experienced compartments could not be compared conclusively.

Systemically healthy Caucasian individuals from Russia, 39 in total and aged about 6 to 100 years, were included as donors. Ten milliliters of peripheral blood were collected from each donor into EDTA-treated Vacutainer tubes. Ficoll-Paque density-gradient centrifugation was used to isolate PBMCs, with at least 6 million per sample. Trizol reagent was used to extract total RNA from the PBMCs, yielding at least 5.5 micrograms per sample. For every donor, an aliquot of PBMCs went through flow cytometry to measure the percentages of naive CD45RAhigh/CD27high T cells. Sequencing input: blood. The TCR comes from a woman aged 18-29 years in good health. The rearrangement joined TRBV5-1 to TRBJ1-2; TRBD1 matches 9 bases in the middle. The CDR3 reads as follows: CASRQGAREDGYTF. The nucleotides read TGCGCCAGCAGACAGGGGGCGCGGGAAGATGGCTACACCTTC.